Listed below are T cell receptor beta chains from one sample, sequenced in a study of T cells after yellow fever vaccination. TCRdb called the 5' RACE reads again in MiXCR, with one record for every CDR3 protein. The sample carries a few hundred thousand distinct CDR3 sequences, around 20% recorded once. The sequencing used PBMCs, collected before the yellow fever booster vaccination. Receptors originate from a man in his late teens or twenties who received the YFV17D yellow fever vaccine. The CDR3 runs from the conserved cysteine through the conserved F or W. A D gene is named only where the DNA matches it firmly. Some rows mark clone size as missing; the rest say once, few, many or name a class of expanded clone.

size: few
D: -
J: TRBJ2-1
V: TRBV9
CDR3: CASSVEVTGGVYNEQFF
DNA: TGTGCCAGCAGCGTAGAGGTGACAGGTGGAGTCTACAATGAGCAGTTCTTC

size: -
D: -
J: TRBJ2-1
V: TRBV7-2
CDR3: CARSLGPDNEQFF
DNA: TGTGCCAGAAGCTTAGGACCCGACAATGAGCAGTTCTTC

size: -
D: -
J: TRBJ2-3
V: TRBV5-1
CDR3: CASRQPGLWTDTQYF
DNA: TGCGCCAGCAGACAGCCGGGACTTTGGACAGATACGCAGTATTTT

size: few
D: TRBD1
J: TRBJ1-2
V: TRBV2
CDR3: CASSDDRDYGYTF
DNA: TGTGCCAGCAGTGATGACAGGGACTATGGCTACACCTTC

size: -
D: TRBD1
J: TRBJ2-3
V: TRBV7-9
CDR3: CASSRGTDTDTQYF
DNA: TGTGCCAGCAGTCGAGGGACAGACACAGATACGCAGTATTTT

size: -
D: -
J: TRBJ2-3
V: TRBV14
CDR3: CASSPLADGTDTQYF
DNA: TGTGCCAGCAGCCCGTTAGCGGACGGCACAGATACGCAGTATTTT

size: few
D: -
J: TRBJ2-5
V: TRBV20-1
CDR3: CSAGPRGTETQYF
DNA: TGCAGTGCCGGCCCACGGGGGACAGAGACCCAGTACTTC

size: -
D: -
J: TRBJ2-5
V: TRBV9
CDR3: CANPVLDQETQYF
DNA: TGTGCCAACCCGGTACTGGACCAAGAGACCCAGTACTTC

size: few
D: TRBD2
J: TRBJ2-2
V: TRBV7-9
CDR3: CASSPPRGGGVTGELFF
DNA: TGTGCCAGCAGCCCGCCGAGGGGCGGGGGGGTCACCGGGGAGCTGTTTTTT

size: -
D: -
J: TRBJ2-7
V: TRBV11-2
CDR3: CASSSTRDVSSYEQYF
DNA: TGTGCCAGCAGCTCAACTAGGGACGTAAGCTCCTACGAGCAGTACTTC

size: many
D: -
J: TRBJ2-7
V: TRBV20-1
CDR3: CSASPNRLGDYEQYF
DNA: TGCAGTGCTTCACCAAACCGGCTAGGGGACTACGAGCAGTACTTC

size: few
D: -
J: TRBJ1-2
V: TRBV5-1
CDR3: CASSPGRNYYGYTF
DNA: TGCGCCAGCAGCCCGGGACGGAACTACTATGGCTACACCTTC

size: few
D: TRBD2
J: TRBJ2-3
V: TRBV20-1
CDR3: CSARDLASGGDTDTQYF
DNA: TGCAGTGCTAGAGATTTGGCTAGCGGGGGGGACACAGATACGCAGTATTTT

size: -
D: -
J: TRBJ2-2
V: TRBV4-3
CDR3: CASSQDHGGATGELFF
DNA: TGCGCCAGCAGCCAAGATCACGGGGGTGCGACCGGGGAGCTGTTTTTT

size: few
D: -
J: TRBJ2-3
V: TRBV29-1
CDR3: CSDRTSGTDTQYF
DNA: TGCAGCGACCGGACCTCGGGCACAGATACGCAGTATTTT

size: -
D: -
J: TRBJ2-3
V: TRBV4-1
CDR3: CASSQDTDTQYF
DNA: TGCGCCAGCAGCCAAGACACAGATACGCAGTATTTT

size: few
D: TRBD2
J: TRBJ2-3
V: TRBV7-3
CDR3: CASSHPSGGSIRTDTQYF
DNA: TGTGCCAGCAGCCACCCTAGCGGGGGGTCCATTCGAACAGATACGCAGTATTTT

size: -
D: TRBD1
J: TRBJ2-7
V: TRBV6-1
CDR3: CASRRGTGGLSGEQYF
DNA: TGTGCCAGCAGGAGAGGGACAGGGGGCCTTTCGGGCGAGCAGTACTTC

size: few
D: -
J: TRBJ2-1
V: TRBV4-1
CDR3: CASSPYGPPAPRGNEQFF
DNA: TGCGCCAGCAGCCCTTATGGCCCCCCGGCACCACGGGGAAATGAGCAGTTCTTC

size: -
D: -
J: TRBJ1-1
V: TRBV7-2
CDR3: CASSSQGITEAFF
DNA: TGTGCCAGCAGTTCACAGGGTATCACTGAAGCTTTCTTT

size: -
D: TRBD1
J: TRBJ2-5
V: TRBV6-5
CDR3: CASTDRGHVRETQYF
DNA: TGTGCCAGCACCGACAGGGGACATGTCCGAGAGACCCAGTACTTC

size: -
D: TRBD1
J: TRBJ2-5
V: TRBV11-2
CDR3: CASSLGGTGAETQYF
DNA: TGTGCCAGCAGCTTAGGCGGGACAGGGGCAGAGACCCAGTACTTC

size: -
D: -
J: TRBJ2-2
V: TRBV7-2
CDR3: CASSLWGAVAGELFF
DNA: TGTGCCAGCAGCTTATGGGGGGCGGTAGCCGGGGAGCTGTTTTTT

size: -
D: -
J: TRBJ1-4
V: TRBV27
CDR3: CASRDVNEKLFF
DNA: TGTGCCAGCCGGGACGTTAATGAAAAACTGTTTTTT

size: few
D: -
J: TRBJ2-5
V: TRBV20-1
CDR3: CSARGGYQETQYF
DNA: TGCAGTGCTAGAGGGGGGTATCAAGAGACCCAGTACTTC

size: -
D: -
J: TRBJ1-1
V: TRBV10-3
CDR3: CAISGRDFSEAFF
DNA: TGTGCCATCAGTGGACGGGACTTCAGTGAAGCTTTCTTT

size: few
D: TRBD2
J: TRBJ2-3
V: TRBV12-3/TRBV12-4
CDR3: CASSYSGGAATQYF
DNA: TGTGCCAGCAGTTATAGCGGGGGGGCTGCTACGCAGTATTTT

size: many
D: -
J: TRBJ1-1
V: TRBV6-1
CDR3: CASSRGADTEAFF
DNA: TGTGCCAGCAGCCGGGGAGCGGACACTGAAGCTTTCTTT